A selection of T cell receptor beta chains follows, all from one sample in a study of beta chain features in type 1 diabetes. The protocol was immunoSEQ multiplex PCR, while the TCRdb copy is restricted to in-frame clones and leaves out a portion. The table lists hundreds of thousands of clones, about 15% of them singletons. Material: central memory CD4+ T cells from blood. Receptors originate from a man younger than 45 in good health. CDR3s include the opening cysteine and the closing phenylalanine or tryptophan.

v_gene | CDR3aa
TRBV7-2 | CASSKRGQGVVNEQFF
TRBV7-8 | CASSLYETGPYEQYF
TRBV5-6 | CASTRSRGNEQFF
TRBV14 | CASSQEPSLEGTGELFF
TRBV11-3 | CASSPGGGETQYF
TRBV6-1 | CASSERSGPEAEKLFF
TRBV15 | CATSPPPSSYNEQFF
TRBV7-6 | CASSLEAGELFF
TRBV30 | CAWSPTAGTGSEKLFF
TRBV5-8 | CASSHSSTDTQYF
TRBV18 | CASSIKLSGANVLTF
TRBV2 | CASRAWTTTGELFF
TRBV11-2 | CASSLGHNYGYTF
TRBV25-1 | CASSASVTYEQYF
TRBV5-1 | CASSPQGISGNTIYF
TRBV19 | CASSIGAARSGNTIYF
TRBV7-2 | CASSSLAGEQFF
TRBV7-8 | CASSLAGIYTEAFF
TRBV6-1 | CASRRTESYEQYF
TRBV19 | CASSIGTNNEKLFF
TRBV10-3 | CAITRDRGNTEAFF
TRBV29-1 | CSVAGYGYTF
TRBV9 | CASSVRGPVTGELLF